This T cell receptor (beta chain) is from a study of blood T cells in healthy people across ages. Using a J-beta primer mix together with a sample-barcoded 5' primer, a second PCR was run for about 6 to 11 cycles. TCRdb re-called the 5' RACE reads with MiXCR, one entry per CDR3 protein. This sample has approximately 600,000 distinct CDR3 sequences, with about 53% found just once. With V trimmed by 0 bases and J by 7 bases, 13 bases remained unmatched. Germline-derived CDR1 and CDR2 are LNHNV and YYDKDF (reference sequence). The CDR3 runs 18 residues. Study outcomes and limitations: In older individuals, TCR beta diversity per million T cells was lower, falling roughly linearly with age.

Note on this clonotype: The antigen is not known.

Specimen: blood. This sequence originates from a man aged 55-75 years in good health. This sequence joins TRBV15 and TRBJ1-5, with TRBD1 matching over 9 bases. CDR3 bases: TGTGCCACCAGCAGAGATCACCCACGGACAGGGGCAGACCAGCCCCAGCATTTT. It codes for CATSRDHPRTGADQPQHF.